The 32 T cell receptor beta chains below were found in one sample sequenced in a study of Ad26.COV2.S vaccination and SARS-CoV-2 variants. Assay used: immunoSEQ multiplex PCR; TCRdb lists only in-frame clones, some missing. Found here are about 240,000 clones, 85% to 90% of them singletons; the top ten hold approximately 11%. Noted treatment: some 19 received Ad26.COV2.S at low or high dose, single or two shots; a few received placebo; per-sample allocation not given. Sampling was performed 63 days after the first vaccine or placebo injection. Sequenced material: peripheral blood, taken in a trial of Ad26.COV2.S vaccine versus placebo. Receptors originate from a person aged 18-60 years who received the Ad26.COV2.S COVID-19 vaccine or a placebo.

The chain employs TRBV27 and TRBJ1-4; D not certain. This CDR3 is built from 13 residues. Germline assignment: CDR1 MNHEY and CDR2 SMNVEV (reference sequence). The V end lost 4 bases, the J end lost 8 bases, and 11 bases lay between the germline ends. The CDR3 nucleotides read TGTGCCAGCAGTTGGGTTCAAGGGGAAAAACTGTTTTTT. Translating it yields CASSWVQGEKLFF.

The chain has TRBV7-9 and TRBJ2-1; 9 bases align to TRBD1. V trimming: 4 bases; J trimming: 1 base; junction bases outside the gene matches: 5. The germline V gene encodes CDR1 SEHNR and CDR2 FQNEAQ (reference sequence). This CDR3 is 16 amino acids long. CDR3 protein: CASSSGTGRSYNEQFF. CDR3 DNA: TGTGCCAGCAGCTCTGGGACAGGGAGGTCCTACAATGAGCAGTTCTTC.

This sequence joins TRBV11-2 and TRBJ2-7; D may be TRBD1 (5 bases). Germline CDR1 and CDR2: SGHAT and FQNNGV. The CDR3 has 14 residues. Trimming stripped 5 bases from V and 2 bases from J, with 13 bases between. CDR3 nucleotide sequence: TGTGCCAGCAGCCCTCGATCGACAGCCTACGAGCAGTACTTC. Translation: CASSPRSTAYEQYF.

This clone was observed a single time. This chain joins TRBV28 and TRBJ2-1; D may be TRBD1 or TRBD2 (5 bases each). V lost 8 bases, J lost 13 bases, and 24 bases lay in between. CDR1 is MDHEN, CDR2 SYDVKM, per germline. The CDR3 has 14 residues. For the CDR3, the DNA is TGTGCCAGCGCCTTAACCGGGACCCCAACGGGACAGTTCTTC. Translation gives CASALTGTPTGQFF.

The rearrangement links TRBV10-3 to TRBJ1-6; no reliable D call. Trimming shortened V by 5 bases and J by 10 bases, and 9 bases separated the two germline ends. Germline V lookup: CDR1 ENHRY, CDR2 SYGVKD. The CDR3 is 12 amino acids. This CDR3 is CAISLPGSPLHF. Written as DNA, the CDR3 is TGTGCCATCAGTCTTCCGGGGTCACCCCTCCACTTT.

The chain links TRBV9 to TRBJ1-1; D remains ambiguous. The germline CDR1 and CDR2 sequences are SGDLS and YYNGEE. The CDR3 covers 16 residues. The V end lost 3 bases, the J end lost 2 bases, and 17 bases lay between the germline ends. The CDR3 spells CASSATPGNKNTEAFF. CDR3 nucleotides: TGTGCCAGCAGCGCAACTCCGGGGAACAAAAACACTGAAGCTTTCTTT.

This clone was seen just once. CDR3 region: CASSFRGGRSNTEAFF. In DNA form, the CDR3 reads TGTGCCAGCAGTTTTCGGGGGGGTAGATCGAACACTGAAGCTTTCTTT. This chain connects TRBV27 to TRBJ1-1; D may be TRBD1 (5 bases). Between the trimmed V and J ends, which lost 3 bases and 1 base, there was a span of 15 bases. The CDR3 runs 16 residues. Germline V gives CDR1 MNHEY, CDR2 SMNVEV (reference sequence).

V usage is TRBV9 and J usage is TRBJ2-3, with 10 bases identical to TRBD2. The J segment lost 3 bases and the V segment lost 0 bases, leaving 7 bases of the junction unmatched. Germline CDR1 SGDLS, CDR2 YYNGEE. The CDR3 covers 17 residues. The CDR3 sequence: CASSVGPSGRGTDTQYF. The CDR3 nucleotides are TGTGCCAGCAGCGTAGGCCCTAGCGGGAGAGGTACAGATACGCAGTATTTT.

The J gene is TRBJ2-7, the V gene TRBV3-1 (or the pseudogene TRBV3-2); D unresolved. The germline V gene has CDR1 LGHDT and CDR2 YNNKEL (reference sequence). The CDR3 loop spans 12 amino acids. Trimming took 7 bases from V and 6 from J, leaving 13 bases between them. The CDR3: CASIGAGGEQYF. The CDR3 region has the DNA TGTGCCAGCATCGGAGCTGGTGGCGAGCAGTACTTC.

The rearrangement joins TRBV7-2 to TRBJ2-7, with D tentatively TRBD1 (6 bases). The CDR3 spans 12 residues. Trimming took off 6 bases at V and 4 bases at J, with 10 bases between the two ends. The germline V gene encodes CDR1 SGHTA and CDR2 FQGNSA. CDR3 loop: CASRQTGYEQYF. The CDR3 DNA sequence: TGTGCCAGCAGGCAGACAGGATACGAGCAGTACTTC.

This chain uses TRBV5-1 with TRBJ2-7, with D unclear. The ends were cut back, 0 bases at V and 5 bases at J, with 12 bases in the middle. The germline gives CDR1 SGHRS, CDR2 YFSETQ. This CDR3 has 14 amino acids. CDR3 sequence (DNA): TGCGCCAGCAGCTTGGAGGTTAGCCGCCACGAGCAGTACTTC. Translating gives CASSLEVSRHEQYF.

This clone was seen a handful of times. V and J are TRBV24-1 and TRBJ2-7, with D uncertain. Germline-derived CDR1 and CDR2 are KGHDR and SFDVKD. This CDR3 is built from 14 residues. V was clipped by 2 bases and J by 2 bases, with 9 bases between them. The CDR3 region has the DNA TGTGCCACCAGTGATTCTGGGGTCGCCTACGAGCAGTACTTC. Amino acid sequence: CATSDSGVAYEQYF.

The gene calls are TRBV6-5 and TRBJ1-2; no reliable D call. V shed 8 bases and J shed 6 bases, with 10 bases lying between them. CDR1 is MNHEY, CDR2 SVGAGI, per germline. The CDR3 covers 11 residues. Here the CDR3 reads CASGRIDGYTF. In DNA form, the CDR3 reads TGTGCCAGCGGACGGATCGATGGCTACACCTTC.

This chain connects TRBV3-1 (or the pseudogene TRBV3-2) to TRBJ2-1; D might be TRBD1 or TRBD2, each matching 5 bases. The length of the CDR3 is 14 residues. Trimming stripped 4 bases from V and 6 bases from J, with 13 bases between. The V gene's germline CDR1 is LGHDT and CDR2 YNNKEL (reference sequence). CDR3 loop: CASSPTSGANEQFF. CDR3 coding DNA: TGTGCCAGCAGCCCGACTTCCGGGGCCAATGAGCAGTTCTTC.

At least ten counts were recorded for this clone. This chain joins TRBV29-1 and TRBJ2-5; the match to TRBD2 covers 10 bases. CDR3 size: 13 residues. V lost 5 bases and J lost 3; bases outside the gene matches: 3. CDR1 SQVTM and CDR2 ANQGSEA come from the germline V gene. CDR3 sequence (DNA): TGCAGCGTTCGAGCGGGAGGGAAAGAGACCCAGTACTTC. It translates to CSVRAGGKETQYF.

The V and J genes are TRBV15 and TRBJ2-4, with a possible D match to TRBD2 (6 bases). This CDR3 region has 16 residues. The germline V and J ends were trimmed by 0 bases and 8 bases, with 17 bases remaining between them. The germline gives CDR1 LNHNV, CDR2 YYDKDF (reference sequence). This chain's CDR3 is CATSRDLGSPGDIQYF. For the CDR3, the DNA is TGTGCCACCAGCAGAGATTTGGGGTCCCCGGGAGACATTCAGTACTTC.

This clone was found once. This chain uses TRBV11-2 with TRBJ2-3, with TRBD2 identical over 9 bases. V shed 1 base and J 0 bases; nucleotides not matched to a gene: 2. Germline V CDR1 and CDR2: SGHAT, FQNNGV. The CDR3 runs to 16 residues. The DNA of the CDR3 is TGTGCCAGCAGCTTAGTAGCGGGAGCCAGCACAGATACGCAGTATTTT. It encodes CASSLVAGASTDTQYF.

This clone was seen only once. The chain uses TRBV27 and TRBJ1-1; a weak D match, TRBD1 (5 bases). Trimming left V 8 bases short and J 3 bases short, with 19 bases between. The germline gives CDR1 MNHEY, CDR2 SMNVEV (reference sequence). The CDR3 has 15 amino acids. The CDR3 bases are TGTGCCAGCTCCCCCTGGAGGGGTCGGGACACTGAAGCTTTCTTT. Amino acids: CASSPWRGRDTEAFF.

This clone was seen once. V gene TRBV10-3 combines with J gene TRBJ1-5, with D uncertain. The germline V and J ends were trimmed by 4 bases and 5 bases, with 6 bases remaining between them. The CDR3 spans 12 residues. Germline V lookup: CDR1 ENHRY, CDR2 SYGVKD. CDR3 sequence reads: CAISGDDQPQHF. Written as DNA, the CDR3 is TGTGCCATCAGTGGAGATGATCAGCCCCAGCATTTT.

The chain links TRBV4-3 to TRBJ2-5, with 10 bases fitting TRBD2. The CDR3 consists of 15 residues. The J segment lost 7 bases and the V segment lost 3 bases, leaving 8 bases of the junction unmatched. Per the germline V gene, CDR1 is LGHNA and CDR2 is YSLEER. The CDR3 region has the DNA TGCGCCAGCAGCCAGGCAGCGGGGGGGCCGGGGACCCAGTACTTC. Translating it yields CASSQAAGGPGTQYF.

This rearrangement joins TRBV27 to TRBJ2-3; 10 bases line up with TRBD2. From germline, CDR1 is MNHEY and CDR2 SMNVEV (reference sequence). V lost 4 bases, J lost 1 base, and 11 bases stayed unmatched. This CDR3 has 18 amino acids. In DNA, the CDR3 is TGTGCCAGCAGTTCGTCCCGTCGAGCGGGAGGGGGCACAGATACGCAGTATTTT. Translation gives CASSSSRRAGGGTDTQYF.

The rearrangement uses TRBV3-1 (or the pseudogene TRBV3-2) and TRBJ2-1; 14 bases match TRBD2. Germline V CDR1 and CDR2: LGHDT, YNNKEL (reference sequence). V gave up 0 bases and J gave up 9 bases; unmatched junction bases: 7. The CDR3 contains 17 residues. CDR3 loop: CASSQEWGLAGASEQFF. CDR3 in DNA: TGTGCCAGCAGCCAAGAGTGGGGACTAGCGGGAGCCTCTGAGCAGTTCTTC.

The chain links TRBV11-3 to TRBJ2-7, with no clear D. The CDR3 has 14 amino acids. The V and J ends lost 3 bases and 2 bases respectively, with 11 bases between them. Germline V CDR1 and CDR2: SGHNT, YENEEA. CDR3 coding DNA: TGTGCCAGCAGCTTGGGCAGTTCCACCTACGAGCAGTACTTC. Encoded protein: CASSLGSSTYEQYF.

The rearrangement uses TRBV27 and TRBJ2-1; the match to TRBD2 covers 12 bases. CDR1 is MNHEY and CDR2 is SMNVEV in the germline V gene (reference sequence). After removal of 5 bases from V and 6 bases from J, the junction contained 8 bases not matched to a gene. The CDR3 totals 16 residues. The DNA of the CDR3 is TGTGCCAGCAGTCGACTAGCGGGAGAAATACGCAATGAGCAGTTCTTC. Amino acids: CASSRLAGEIRNEQFF.

This chain's CDR3 is CASSLGGTGTGSRYEQFF. The CDR3 region has the DNA TGTGCCAGCAGCTTAGGGGGCACCGGGACAGGGTCTAGGTATGAGCAGTTCTTC. The chain combines TRBV11-3 with TRBJ2-1; 9 bases fit TRBD1. The CDR3 runs to 18 residues. V gave up 1 base and J gave up 8 bases; unmatched junction bases: 15. Looked up from germline, CDR1 is SGHNT and CDR2 is YENEEA.

This chain links TRBV6-5 with TRBJ1-2, with 7 bases fitting TRBD1. The CDR3 runs to 14 residues. Germline V gene lookup returns CDR1 MNHEY and CDR2 SVGAGI. Trimming cost V 6 bases and J 4 bases; bases outside gene matches: 8. Here the CDR3 reads CASRRPGQSYGYTF. The CDR3 DNA follows: TGTGCCAGCAGGCGACCGGGACAGAGCTATGGCTACACCTTC.

V is TRBV3-1 (or the pseudogene TRBV3-2) and J is TRBJ1-6; perhaps TRBD1 as D (5 bases). The V and J ends lost 4 bases and 10 bases respectively, with 11 bases between them. Germline V gene lookup returns CDR1 LGHDT and CDR2 YNNKEL (reference sequence). The CDR3 has 13 residues. The chain's CDR3 is CASSLPTGSPLHF. CDR3 sequence (DNA): TGTGCCAGCAGCCTTCCTACAGGCTCACCCCTCCACTTT.

The rearrangement joins TRBV9 to TRBJ2-7; 7 positions agree with TRBD1. The V gene's germline CDR1 is SGDLS and CDR2 YYNGEE. The CDR3 totals 14 residues. With V trimmed by 2 bases and J by 5 bases, 7 bases remained unmatched. Written as DNA, the CDR3 is TGTGCCAGCAGCGTTGAGGGGGCAAGCCACGAGCAGTACTTC. Encoded protein: CASSVEGASHEQYF.

The V call is TRBV10-3, the J call TRBJ2-5, with D possibly being TRBD1 (5 bases). The germline V gene has CDR1 ENHRY and CDR2 SYGVKD. Between the trimmed V and J ends, which lost 0 bases and 4 bases, there was a span of 9 bases. CDR3 length equals 14 residues. CDR3 protein: CAISESSGRETQYF. As DNA, the CDR3 is TGTGCCATCAGTGAGTCGTCAGGGCGAGAGACCCAGTACTTC.

This chain links TRBV19 with TRBJ1-5, with TRBD1 identical over 7 bases. The CDR3 length is 15 residues. V was pared by 5 bases and J by 4 bases, with 8 bases of the junction left unmatched. Germline CDR1 reads LNHDA; CDR2 reads SQIVND (reference sequence). As DNA, the CDR3 is TGTGCCAGTAGTGCTTCCGGGACAGATAATCAGCCCCAGCATTTT. Amino acids: CASSASGTDNQPQHF.

The V call is TRBV4-3, the J call TRBJ2-1; 8 bases map to TRBD1. Germline V gives CDR1 LGHNA, CDR2 YSLEER. V was clipped by 4 bases and J by 1 base; unmatched bases: 15. CDR3 length: 19 amino acids. The CDR3 protein is CASSPHDSRQGISYNEQFF. CDR3 nucleotide sequence: TGCGCCAGCAGCCCCCACGACTCCCGACAGGGGATTTCCTACAATGAGCAGTTCTTC.

The rearrangement uses TRBV7-2 and TRBJ2-7, with TRBD2 matching over 10 bases. In germline, CDR1 is SGHTA, CDR2 FQGNSA. The CDR3 loop spans 13 amino acids. With V trimmed by 5 bases and J by 7 bases, 5 bases remained unmatched. Here the CDR3 DNA reads TGTGCCAGCAGCCCTAGCGGGAGAGGTGAGCAGTACTTC. Encoded protein: CASSPSGRGEQYF.